The 5 T cell receptor beta chains given below trace back to one sample, sequenced in a study of CD8 T cells in Susac syndrome. When the RNA was reverse transcribed, random hexamers were used with an input of about 0.5 to 1 ug. A single record per CDR3 protein comes from TCRdb applying MiXCR to the immunoSEQ multiplex PCR reads. Seen here are 80,000 or so distinct CDR3 sequences, roughly 95% observed once, and the top ten hold about 0.52%. The sequenced material came from CD8+ T cells from PBMCs. The receptors were sampled from a human donor with Susac syndrome.

This clonotype has a single count. In nucleotides, the CDR3 is TGTGCCAGCAGCCACGGACCGCAGAAGGCCAAAAACATTCAGTACTTC. This translates into CASSHGPQKAKNIQYF. The chain employs TRBV11-2 and TRBJ2-4; D unclear. CDR3 size: 16 residues. V was pared by 5 bases and J by 1 base, with 15 bases between. Germline V lookup: CDR1 SGHAT, CDR2 FQNNGV.

The rearrangement joins TRBV14 to TRBJ2-5; D remains unclear. This CDR3 has 13 amino acids. From germline, CDR1 is SGHDN and CDR2 FVKESK. Trimming took off 0 bases at V and 5 bases at J, with 7 bases between the two ends. CDR3 nucleotides: TGTGCCAGCAGCCAAGAATTTGCGGAGACCCAGTACTTC. It codes for CASSQEFAETQYF.

The genes are TRBV30 and TRBJ2-1; the D gene is possibly TRBD2 (7 bases). Per the germline V gene, CDR1 is GTSNPN and CDR2 is SVGIG (reference sequence). V was pared by 4 bases and J by 6 bases, with 31 bases between. This CDR3 has 19 residues. CDR3 loop: CAWNVWKWNGGPTSNEQFF. The CDR3 nucleotides are TGTGCCTGGAATGTTTGGAAGTGGAACGGGGGGCCAACCTCCAATGAGCAGTTCTTC.

The rearrangement joins TRBV4-1 to TRBJ2-1; D is perhaps TRBD1 or TRBD2 (6 bases each). This CDR3 comprises 16 residues. The V and J ends lost 4 bases and 8 bases respectively, with 21 bases between them. CDR1 is MGHRA, CDR2 YSYEKL, per germline. This CDR3 reads CASSPFWGAYRDEQFF. The CDR3 nucleotides are TGCGCCAGCAGCCCCTTTTGGGGGGCCTATCGCGATGAGCAGTTCTTC.

The chain uses TRBV12-5 and TRBJ1-1, with D perhaps TRBD1 (5 bases). The germline V gene encodes CDR1 LGHNT and CDR2 FRNRAP. The CDR3 extends over 12 amino acids. V lost 0 bases and J 7 bases, leaving 6 bases between the germline ends. Here the CDR3 DNA reads TGTGCTAGTGGTTTGGTTCAGGGTGAAGCTTTCTTT. Protein product: CASGLVQGEAFF.